The 2 T cell receptor beta chains reported below all come from one sample, sequenced in a study of post-analysis software for immune sequencing data. These receptors have no identified antigens. Findings and caveats of the study: The study found TRBV5-6, TRBV5-1 and TRBV20-1 among four to six TRBV segments more frequent in patients than controls.

Unique molecular identifiers were carried by the TCR beta cDNA libraries. TCRdb recomputed calls from the PCR reads with MiXCR, one row per CDR3 protein. The table has about half a million distinct CDR3 sequences, 34% seen once. Sequenced sample: blood. These receptors were obtained from a girl aged 2 to 17 with multiple sclerosis.

The chain employs TRBV7-3 and TRBJ2-1, with D perhaps TRBD1 or TRBD2 (6 bases each). The CDR3 is made up of 16 amino acids. Deletions cut 4 bases from V and 3 bases from J, with 16 bases between. The germline V gene encodes CDR1 SGHTA and CDR2 FQGTGA. The CDR3 is CASSSSSGGLYNEQFF. The CDR3, as DNA: TGTGCCAGCAGCTCAAGTTCCGGGGGCCTCTACAATGAGCAGTTCTTC.

The gene calls are TRBV4-1 and TRBJ1-5; a weak D match, TRBD1 (5 bases). This CDR3 is 15 amino acids long. CDR1 MGHRA and CDR2 YSYEKL come from the germline V gene. V was shortened by 0 bases and J by 7 bases, with 13 bases between the two germline ends. CDR3 sequence (DNA): TGCGCCAGCAGCCAAGACGAGGGGCGAGGACAGCCCCAGCATTTT. Residues: CASSQDEGRGQPQHF.